The T cell receptor (beta chain) under discussion was sequenced for a study of OX40 agonist ivuxolimab in advanced cancers. By sample fraction, this clone is medium-sized. The CDR3 sequence is 13 residues long. V gave up 7 bases and J gave up 3 bases; unmatched junction bases: 6. The germline V gene has CDR1 SNHLY and CDR2 FYNNEI. Using immunoSEQ multiplex PCR, the repertoire was profiled, and TCRdb retains in-frame clones only, with some absent. Here the sample spans 25,000 to 40,000 clones, roughly 80% being singletons. V is TRBV2 and J is TRBJ2-7; 7 nucleotides agree with TRBD1. The specimen was CD4+ or CD8+ T cells sorted from blood, collected in a trial of the OX40 agonist ivuxolimab. The sequence was obtained from an adult with an advanced solid tumor such as melanoma, head and neck, liver or kidney cancer. CDR3 sequence reads: CASTPGTDYEQYF. The CDR3 region has the DNA TGTGCCAGCACTCCCGGGACAGACTACGAGCAGTACTTC.